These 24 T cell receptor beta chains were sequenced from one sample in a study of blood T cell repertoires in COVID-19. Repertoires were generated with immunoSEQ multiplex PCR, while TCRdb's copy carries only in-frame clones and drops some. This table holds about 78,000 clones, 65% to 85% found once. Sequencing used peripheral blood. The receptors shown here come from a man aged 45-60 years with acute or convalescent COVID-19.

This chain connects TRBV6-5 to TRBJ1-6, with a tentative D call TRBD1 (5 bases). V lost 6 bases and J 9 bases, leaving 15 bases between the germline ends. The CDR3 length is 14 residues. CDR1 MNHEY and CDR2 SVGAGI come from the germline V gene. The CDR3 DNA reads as TGTGCCAGCAGAGATCAGGGTTTTGGTTCACCCCTCCACTTT. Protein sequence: CASRDQGFGSPLHF.

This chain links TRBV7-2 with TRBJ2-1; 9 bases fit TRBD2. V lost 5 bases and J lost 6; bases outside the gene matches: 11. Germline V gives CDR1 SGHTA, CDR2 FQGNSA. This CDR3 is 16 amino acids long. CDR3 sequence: CASSPPAGGIRNEQFF. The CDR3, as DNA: TGTGCCAGCAGCCCACCAGCGGGGGGAATTCGCAATGAGCAGTTCTTC.

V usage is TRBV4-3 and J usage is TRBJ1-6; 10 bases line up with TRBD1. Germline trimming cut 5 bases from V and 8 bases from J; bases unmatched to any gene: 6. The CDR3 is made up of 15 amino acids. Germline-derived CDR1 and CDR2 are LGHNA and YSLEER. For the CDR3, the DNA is TGCGCCAGCAGCGAAGGGGACAGGGGTGATTCACCCCTCCACTTT. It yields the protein CASSEGDRGDSPLHF.

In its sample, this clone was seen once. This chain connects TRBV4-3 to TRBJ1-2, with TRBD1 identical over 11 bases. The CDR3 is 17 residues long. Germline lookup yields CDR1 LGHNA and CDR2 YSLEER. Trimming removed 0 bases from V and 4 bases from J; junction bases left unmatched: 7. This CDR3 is CASSQDDGDRGAYGYTF. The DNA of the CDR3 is TGCGCCAGCAGCCAAGATGATGGGGACAGGGGGGCCTATGGCTACACCTTC.

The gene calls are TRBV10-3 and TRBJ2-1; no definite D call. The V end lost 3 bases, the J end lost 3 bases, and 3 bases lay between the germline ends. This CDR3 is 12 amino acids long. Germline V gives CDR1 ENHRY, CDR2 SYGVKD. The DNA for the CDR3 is TGTGCCATCAGTGAACACTACAATGAGCAGTTCTTC. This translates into CAISEHYNEQFF.

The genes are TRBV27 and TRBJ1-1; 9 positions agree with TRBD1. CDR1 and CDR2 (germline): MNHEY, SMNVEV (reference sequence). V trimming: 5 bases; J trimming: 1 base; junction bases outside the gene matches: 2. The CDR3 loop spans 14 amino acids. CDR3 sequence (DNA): TGTGCCAGCAGTAGGGACAGGGAGAACACTGAAGCTTTCTTT. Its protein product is CASSRDRENTEAFF.

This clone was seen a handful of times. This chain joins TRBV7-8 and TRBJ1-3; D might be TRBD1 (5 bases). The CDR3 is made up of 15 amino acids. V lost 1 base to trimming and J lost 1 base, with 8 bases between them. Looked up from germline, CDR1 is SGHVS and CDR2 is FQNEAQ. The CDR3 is CASSLGGLSGNTIYF. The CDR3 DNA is TGTGCCAGCAGCTTAGGGGGCCTTTCTGGAAACACCATATATTTT.

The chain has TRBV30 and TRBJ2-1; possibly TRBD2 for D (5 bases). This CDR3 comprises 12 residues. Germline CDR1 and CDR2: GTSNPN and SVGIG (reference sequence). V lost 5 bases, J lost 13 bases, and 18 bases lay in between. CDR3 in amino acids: CAWCGPPMDQFF. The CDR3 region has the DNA TGTGCCTGGTGCGGGCCCCCAATGGACCAGTTCTTC.

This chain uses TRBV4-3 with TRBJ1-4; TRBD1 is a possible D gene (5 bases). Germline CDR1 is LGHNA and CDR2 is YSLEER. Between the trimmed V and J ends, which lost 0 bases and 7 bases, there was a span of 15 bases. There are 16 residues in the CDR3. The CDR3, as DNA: TGCGCCAGCAGCCAAGACGCCGGCCAGGGAGGTGAAAAACTGTTTTTT. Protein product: CASSQDAGQGGEKLFF.

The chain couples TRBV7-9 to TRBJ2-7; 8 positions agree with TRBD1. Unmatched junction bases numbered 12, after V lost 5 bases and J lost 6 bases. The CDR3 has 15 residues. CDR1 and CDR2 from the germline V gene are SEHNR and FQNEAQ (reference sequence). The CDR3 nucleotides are TGTGCCAGCAGCACAACCGGGACAGGACTTATCGAGCAGTACTTC. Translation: CASSTTGTGLIEQYF.

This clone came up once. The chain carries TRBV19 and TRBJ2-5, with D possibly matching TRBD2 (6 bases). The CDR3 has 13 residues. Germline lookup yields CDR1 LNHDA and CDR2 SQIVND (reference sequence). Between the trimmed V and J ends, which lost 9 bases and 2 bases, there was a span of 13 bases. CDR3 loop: CASAERVQETQYF. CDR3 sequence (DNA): TGTGCCAGCGCGGAGCGGGTTCAAGAGACCCAGTACTTC. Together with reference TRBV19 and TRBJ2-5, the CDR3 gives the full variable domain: DGGITQSPKYLFRKEGQNVTLSCEQNLNHDAMYWYRQDPGQGLRLIYYSQIVNDFQKGDIAEGYSVSREKKESFPLTVTSAQKNPTAFYLCASAERVQETQYFGPGTRLLVL.

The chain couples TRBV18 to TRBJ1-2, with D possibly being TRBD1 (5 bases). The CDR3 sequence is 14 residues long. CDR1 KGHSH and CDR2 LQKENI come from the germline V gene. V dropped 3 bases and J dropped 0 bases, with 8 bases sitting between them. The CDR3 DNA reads TGTGCCAGCTCACCGACAGTGGCTAACTATGGCTACACCTTC. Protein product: CASSPTVANYGYTF.

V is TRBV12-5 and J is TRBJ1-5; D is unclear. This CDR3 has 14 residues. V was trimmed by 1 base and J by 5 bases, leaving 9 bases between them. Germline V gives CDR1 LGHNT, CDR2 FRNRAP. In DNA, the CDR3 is TGTGCTAGTGGTTTGGCCCCCGAGTATCAGCCCCAGCATTTT. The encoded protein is CASGLAPEYQPQHF. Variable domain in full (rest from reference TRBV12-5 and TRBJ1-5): DARVTQTPRHKVTEMGQEVTMRCQPILGHNTVFWYRQTMMQGLELLAYFRNRAPLDDSGMPKDRFSAEMPDATLATLKIQPSEPRDSAVYFCASGLAPEYQPQHFGDGTRLSIL.

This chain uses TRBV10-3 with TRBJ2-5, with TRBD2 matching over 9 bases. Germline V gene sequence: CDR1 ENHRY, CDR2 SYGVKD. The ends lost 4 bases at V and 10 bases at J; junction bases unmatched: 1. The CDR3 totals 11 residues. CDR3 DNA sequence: TGTGCCATCAGTGGCGGGGGGGTCCAGTACTTC. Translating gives CAISGGGVQYF.

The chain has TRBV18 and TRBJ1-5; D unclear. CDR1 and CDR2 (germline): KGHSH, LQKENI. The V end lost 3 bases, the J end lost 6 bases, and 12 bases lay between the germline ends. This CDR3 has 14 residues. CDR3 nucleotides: TGTGCCAGCTCACCGGAACGGGAGTTTCAGCCCCAGCATTTT. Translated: CASSPEREFQPQHF.

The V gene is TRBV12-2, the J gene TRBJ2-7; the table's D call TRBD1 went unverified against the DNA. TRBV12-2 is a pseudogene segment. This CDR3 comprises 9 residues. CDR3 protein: CASRHPGHF. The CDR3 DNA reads TGTGCAAGTCGCCATCCTGGGCACTTC.

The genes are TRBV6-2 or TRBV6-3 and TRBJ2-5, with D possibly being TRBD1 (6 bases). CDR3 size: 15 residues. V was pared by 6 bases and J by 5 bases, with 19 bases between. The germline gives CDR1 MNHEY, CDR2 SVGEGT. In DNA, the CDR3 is TGTGCCAGCAGCCGCTCCAGGAGGCAGGGGGAGACCCAGTACTTC. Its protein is CASSRSRRQGETQYF.

The CDR3 protein is CASSENSYTDTQYF. The CDR3 nucleotides read TGTGCCAGCAGTGAAAATAGCTACACAGATACGCAGTATTTT. This chain connects TRBV2 to TRBJ2-3; D call uncertain. The CDR3 length is 14 residues. Germline V gene sequence: CDR1 SNHLY, CDR2 FYNNEI. V was clipped by 2 bases and J by 2 bases, with 8 bases between them.

The CDR3 loop is CASSLGQNYGYTF. As DNA, the CDR3 is TGTGCCAGCAGCTTAGGGCAGAACTATGGCTACACCTTC. The V call is TRBV11-3, the J call TRBJ1-2, with D unresolved. The germline V and J ends were trimmed by 1 base and 2 bases, with 5 bases remaining between them. The CDR3 is made up of 13 amino acids. Per germline, CDR1 SGHNT and CDR2 YENEEA.

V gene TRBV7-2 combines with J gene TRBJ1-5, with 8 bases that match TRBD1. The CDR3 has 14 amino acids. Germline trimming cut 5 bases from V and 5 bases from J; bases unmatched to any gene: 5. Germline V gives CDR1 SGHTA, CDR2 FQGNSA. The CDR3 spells CASSNGQGDQPQHF. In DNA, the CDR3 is TGTGCCAGCAGCAACGGACAGGGCGATCAGCCCCAGCATTTT. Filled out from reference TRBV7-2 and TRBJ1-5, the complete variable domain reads GAGVSQSPSNKVTEKGKDVELRCDPISGHTALYWYRQSLGQGLEFLIYFQGNSAPDKSGLPSDRFSAERTGGSVSTLTIQRTQQEDSAVYLCASSNGQGDQPQHFGDGTRLSIL.

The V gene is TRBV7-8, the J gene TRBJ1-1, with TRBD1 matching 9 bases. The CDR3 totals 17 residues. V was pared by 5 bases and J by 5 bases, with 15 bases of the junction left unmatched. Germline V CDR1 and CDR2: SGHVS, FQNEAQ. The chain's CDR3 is CASSPRDRVMVGTEAFF. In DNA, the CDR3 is TGTGCCAGCAGCCCACGGGACAGGGTAATGGTAGGGACTGAAGCTTTCTTT. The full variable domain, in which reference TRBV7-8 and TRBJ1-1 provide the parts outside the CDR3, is GAGVSQSPRYKVAKRGQDVALRCDPISGHVSLFWYQQALGQGPEFLTYFQNEAQLDKSGLPSDRFFAERPEGSVSTLKIQRTQQEDSAVYLCASSPRDRVMVGTEAFFGQGTRLTVV.

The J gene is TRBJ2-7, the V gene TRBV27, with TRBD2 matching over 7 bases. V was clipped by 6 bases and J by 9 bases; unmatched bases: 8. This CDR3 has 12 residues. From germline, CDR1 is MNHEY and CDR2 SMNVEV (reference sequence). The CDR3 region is CASRASGAGQYF. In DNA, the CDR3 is TGTGCCAGCAGAGCTAGCGGTGCTGGGCAGTACTTC.

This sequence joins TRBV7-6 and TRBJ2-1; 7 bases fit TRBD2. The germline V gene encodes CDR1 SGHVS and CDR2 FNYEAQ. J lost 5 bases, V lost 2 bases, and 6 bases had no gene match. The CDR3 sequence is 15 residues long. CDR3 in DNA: TGTGCCAGCAGCTTAATGTCGGGGGGAGACAATGAGCAGTTCTTC. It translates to CASSLMSGGDNEQFF.

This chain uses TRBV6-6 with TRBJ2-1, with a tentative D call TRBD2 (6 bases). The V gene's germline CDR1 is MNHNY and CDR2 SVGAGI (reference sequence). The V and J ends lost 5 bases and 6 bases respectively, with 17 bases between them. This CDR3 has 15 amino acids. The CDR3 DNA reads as TGTGCCAGCAGTCCAAGACGGGGGTTTGGCAATGAGCAGTTCTTC. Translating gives CASSPRRGFGNEQFF.